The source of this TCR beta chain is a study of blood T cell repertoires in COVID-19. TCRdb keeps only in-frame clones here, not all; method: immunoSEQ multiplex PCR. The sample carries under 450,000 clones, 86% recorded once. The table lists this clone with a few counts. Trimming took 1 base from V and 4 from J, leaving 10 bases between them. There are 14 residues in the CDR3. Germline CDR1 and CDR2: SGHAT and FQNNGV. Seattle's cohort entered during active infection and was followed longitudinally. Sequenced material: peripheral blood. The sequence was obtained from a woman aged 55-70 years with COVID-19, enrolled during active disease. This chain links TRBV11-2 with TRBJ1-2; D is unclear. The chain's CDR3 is CASSLAPGGYGYTF. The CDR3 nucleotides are TGTGCCAGCAGCTTAGCCCCAGGAGGCTATGGCTACACCTTC.